This TCR beta chain was obtained from a study of shared clonotypes between healthy human individuals. For every subset, genomic DNA was evenly distributed across several immunoSEQ plates. Profiled with immunoSEQ multiplex PCR; TCRdb holds only in-frame clones, not every one. This sample yields about 2.3 million clones, of which 80% to 95% are seen a single time; 0.35% to 0.5% belongs to the top ten. A remark on this clone: Its antigen is not known.

V was cut by 3 bases and J by 8 bases, with 19 bases left in between. There are 16 residues in the CDR3. Germline CDR1 and CDR2: MNHNS and SASEGT. The study, taken as a whole, reports: Though the depth was large, rarefaction showed that sorted-subset sequencing was incomplete.

The receptor's source is a man between 18 and 29 years old in good health. Some clones in this sample may be carry-over from other donors' samples. The material sequenced was naive CD4+ T cells from PBMCs. Subset indicated: CD45RA+ positively selected. The rearrangement links TRBV6-1 to TRBJ2-2; maybe TRBD1 (6 bases). Here the CDR3 reads CASSDGLGRGTGELFF. Here the CDR3 DNA reads TGTGCCAGCAGTGACGGCCTGGGCAGGGGCACTGGGGAGCTGTTTTTT.